The rows below give T cell receptor beta chains drawn from one sample of a study of beta chain features in type 1 diabetes. Repertoires were generated with immunoSEQ multiplex PCR, while TCRdb's copy carries only in-frame clones and drops some. The table has around 340,000 clones, 7% to 9% seen once. The material sequenced was central memory CD4+ T cells from blood. The receptors come from a woman between 18 and 29 years old in good health. The CDR3 runs from the conserved cysteine through the conserved F or W. The D gene is left open where the match is weak. Expanded clones get a size class; other rows say once, few or many, or leave the size out.

D gene	V gene	clone size	J gene	CDR3 DNA	CDR3 protein
-	TRBV5-1	few	TRBJ2-7	TGCGCCAGCAGGAGCGGGTTAGAGTCCTACGAGCAGTACTTC	CASRSGLESYEQYF
-	TRBV28	few	TRBJ1-2	TGTGCCAGCAAGTGGGGGGCAGGCTATGGCTACACCTTC	CASKWGAGYGYTF
-	TRBV4-2	many	TRBJ1-5	TGTGCCAGCAGCCAAGAGGGGGCAAGCAATCAGCCCCAGCATTTT	CASSQEGASNQPQHF
-	TRBV6-6	-	TRBJ2-4	TGTGCCAGCAGTTACCCTCAAGGCAAAAACATTCAGTACTTC	CASSYPQGKNIQYF
TRBD1	TRBV2	-	TRBJ1-2	TGTGCCAGCAGTGTAACAGGGGACTATGGCTACACCTTC	CASSVTGDYGYTF
-	TRBV7-8	few	TRBJ2-7	TGTGCCAGCAGCTTAGCAGGGTTTGGGCACGAGCAGTACTTC	CASSLAGFGHEQYF
TRBD1	TRBV11-1	-	TRBJ1-2	TGTGCCAGCAGCTTTGGAGACAGGGAGTTCTATGGCTACACCTTC	CASSFGDREFYGYTF
-	TRBV11-2	-	TRBJ2-7	TGTGCCAGCAGCTTGGGGGACTACGAGCAGTACTTC	CASSLGDYEQYF
-	TRBV23-1	few	TRBJ1-5	TGCGCCAGCATCCCTATACTATTTGATAGCAATCAGCCCCAGCATTTT	CASIPILFDSNQPQHF
TRBD2	TRBV5-1	few	TRBJ2-1	TGCGCCAGCAGCTTGGTTGCATCGGCGGGAGTGCCGTATGAGCAGTTCTTC	CASSLVASAGVPYEQFF
-	TRBV5-1	-	TRBJ2-1	TGCGCCAGCAGCTTGGGAGGAGGGCCGATGAATGAGCAGTTCTTC	CASSLGGGPMNEQFF
TRBD1	TRBV28	-	TRBJ1-5	TGTGCCAGCAATACAGGGGGTGGTAGCAATCAGCCCCAGCATTTT	CASNTGGGSNQPQHF
-	TRBV28	few	TRBJ2-7	TGTGCCAGCAGGACGGCGTTCGAGCAGTACTTC	CASRTAFEQYF
-	TRBV7-2	-	TRBJ1-1	TGTGCCAGCAGCTTGCTCGCCTTGAACACTGAAGCTTTCTTT	CASSLLALNTEAFF
-	TRBV7-2	few	TRBJ2-7	TGTGCCAGCAGCCCCCAGCGTTACGAGCAGTACTTC	CASSPQRYEQYF
TRBD1	TRBV7-2	-	TRBJ2-7	TGTGCCAGCAGCCCTGGACAGGGTGGCGAGCAGTACTTC	CASSPGQGGEQYF